The rows below give T cell receptor beta chains drawn from one sample of a study of blood T cell repertoires in COVID-19. Measured with immunoSEQ multiplex PCR; TCRdb has only the in-frame clones, and not every one. The table lists about 250,000 clones, under 85% of them singletons, with 0.87% in the top ten. The sample taken for sequencing was peripheral blood. These receptors originate from a human donor with COVID-19, enrolled during active disease. The donor label of this sample is uncertain. The CDR3 runs from the conserved cysteine through the conserved F or W. Each record gives: clone size, V gene, J gene, D gene, CDR3 DNA, CDR3 protein. D genes are given only for firm matches. For some rows the clone size is stated as once, few or many, or as a class when expanded; others skip it.

clone_size: -
v_call: TRBV15
j_call: TRBJ2-2
d_call: TRBD2
cdr3_nt: TGTGCCACCAGCAGAGATCCCCTAGCGGGAGAAAGGACCGGGGAGCTGTTTTTT
cdr3_aa: CATSRDPLAGERTGELFF

clone_size: -
v_call: TRBV9
j_call: TRBJ2-1
d_call: TRBD2
cdr3_nt: TGTGCCAGCAGCACGAACCTAGCGGGAGGCCACTATGACACCTACAATGAGCAGTTCTTC
cdr3_aa: CASSTNLAGGHYDTYNEQFF

clone_size: -
v_call: TRBV28
j_call: TRBJ1-2
d_call: -
cdr3_nt: TGTGCCAGCGGAGCACGAAACTATGGCTACACCTTC
cdr3_aa: CASGARNYGYTF

clone_size: -
v_call: TRBV7-9
j_call: TRBJ2-1
d_call: -
cdr3_nt: TGTGCCAGCAGCTTAGGAACAGGGCTTTGGGATGAGCAGTTCTTC
cdr3_aa: CASSLGTGLWDEQFF

clone_size: -
v_call: TRBV19
j_call: TRBJ1-4
d_call: -
cdr3_nt: TGTGCCAGTAGTGGCTCGCGGGGTGCAACTAATGAAAAACTGTTTTTT
cdr3_aa: CASSGSRGATNEKLFF

clone_size: -
v_call: TRBV7-2
j_call: TRBJ1-3
d_call: -
cdr3_nt: TGTGCCAGCAGCTTCCTGGGGAGCTCTGGAAACACCATATATTTT
cdr3_aa: CASSFLGSSGNTIYF

clone_size: -
v_call: TRBV11-2
j_call: TRBJ2-5
d_call: TRBD2
cdr3_nt: TGTGCCAGCAGCTTAGGACTAGCGGGAGGGACCCAAGAGACCCAGTACTTC
cdr3_aa: CASSLGLAGGTQETQYF

clone_size: -
v_call: TRBV5-6
j_call: TRBJ1-5
d_call: -
cdr3_nt: TGTGCCAGCAGCTTGGGTCCTACTTCCAATCAGCCCCAGCATTTT
cdr3_aa: CASSLGPTSNQPQHF

clone_size: -
v_call: TRBV6-6
j_call: TRBJ2-2
d_call: -
cdr3_nt: TGTGCCAGCAGTTACGGGGCGCGGTCCGGGGAGCTGTTTTTT
cdr3_aa: CASSYGARSGELFF

clone_size: once
v_call: TRBV2
j_call: TRBJ1-4
d_call: TRBD1
cdr3_nt: TGTGCCAGCAGTGGGCCGACAGGGGTAAATGAAAAACTGTTTTTT
cdr3_aa: CASSGPTGVNEKLFF

clone_size: -
v_call: TRBV28
j_call: TRBJ1-1
d_call: -
cdr3_nt: TGTGCCAGTTTTCGTTGGGGCTCTGAAGCTTTCTTT
cdr3_aa: CASFRWGSEAFF

clone_size: many
v_call: TRBV3-1/TRBV3-2
j_call: TRBJ1-4
d_call: -
cdr3_nt: TGTGCCAGCAGCCAAGATCCTGGGGCAAATGAAAAACTGTTTTTT
cdr3_aa: CASSQDPGANEKLFF

clone_size: once
v_call: TRBV3-1/TRBV3-2
j_call: TRBJ1-1
d_call: TRBD1
cdr3_nt: TGTGCCAGCAGCCAAGATCGGAGGGGGCGGGAAGCTTTCTTT
cdr3_aa: CASSQDRRGREAFF

clone_size: -
v_call: TRBV5-5
j_call: TRBJ1-2
d_call: -
cdr3_nt: TGTGCCAGCACCCTCCGGGGGGAAAAGCCTAACTATGGCTACACCTTC
cdr3_aa: CASTLRGEKPNYGYTF

clone_size: -
v_call: TRBV6-5
j_call: TRBJ2-1
d_call: -
cdr3_nt: TGTGCCAGCAGTCCCCCCGGGGTGGCTGAGCAGTTCTTC
cdr3_aa: CASSPPGVAEQFF

clone_size: -
v_call: TRBV3-1/TRBV3-2
j_call: TRBJ2-7
d_call: TRBD1
cdr3_nt: TGTGCCAGCAGCCAGGGGCCGCCGGGACAGACCTACGAGCAGTACTTC
cdr3_aa: CASSQGPPGQTYEQYF

clone_size: -
v_call: TRBV19
j_call: TRBJ2-3
d_call: -
cdr3_nt: TGTGCCAGTAGTATAGAGAGGTCCAGAGATACGCAGTATTTT
cdr3_aa: CASSIERSRDTQYF

clone_size: -
v_call: TRBV9
j_call: TRBJ1-5
d_call: -
cdr3_nt: TGTGCCAGCAGCCCACTAGGTGGGAGCAATCAGCCCCAGCATTTT
cdr3_aa: CASSPLGGSNQPQHF

clone_size: -
v_call: TRBV5-1
j_call: TRBJ1-1
d_call: -
cdr3_nt: TGCGCCAGCAGCTTGGGGCAGGGTCGAGGCACTGAAGCTTTCTTT
cdr3_aa: CASSLGQGRGTEAFF

clone_size: -
v_call: TRBV3-1/TRBV3-2
j_call: TRBJ1-5
d_call: -
cdr3_nt: TGTGCCAGCAGCCAAGCAGGGGCCACCCAGCCCCAGCATTTT
cdr3_aa: CASSQAGATQPQHF

clone_size: -
v_call: TRBV19
j_call: TRBJ2-3
d_call: -
cdr3_nt: TGTGCCAGTAGTATAGGGACTACGGATACGCAGTATTTT
cdr3_aa: CASSIGTTDTQYF

clone_size: -
v_call: TRBV5-1
j_call: TRBJ2-5
d_call: TRBD2
cdr3_nt: TGCGCCAGCAGCAGAGGGACTAGCGGGAGACCAGAGACCCAGTACTTC
cdr3_aa: CASSRGTSGRPETQYF

clone_size: -
v_call: TRBV5-4
j_call: TRBJ1-4
d_call: -
cdr3_nt: TGTGCCAGCAGCTTGCCCGGGGCTAATGAAAAACTGTTTTTT
cdr3_aa: CASSLPGANEKLFF